This T cell receptor (beta chain) was captured in a study of blood T cell repertoires in COVID-19. About the research overall: The samples span acute and convalescent COVID-19 from the United States, Italy and Spain. In each case, the material was cDNA or gDNA derived from T cells, B-cell-depleted T cells, or PBMCs.

Per the study methods: Cell counts per sample came from amplifying reference gene primers. The repertoire was sequenced with immunoSEQ multiplex PCR; TCRdb's copy has only in-frame clones and lacks some. That table gives V, J and clone size, and the DNA gave D and trimming. The sample holds 120,000 to 150,000 clones, about 80% seen once. The J segment lost 4 bases and the V segment lost 5 bases, leaving 5 bases of the junction unmatched. Per the germline V gene, CDR1 is MNHEY and CDR2 is SVGAGI. The CDR3 sequence is 15 residues long. The sequencing sample was made of peripheral blood. The chain recombines TRBV6-5 with TRBJ1-2, with TRBD1 matching 12 bases. The sequence derives from a woman older than 75 in a cohort sampled during active or convalescent COVID-19. The CDR3 nucleotides read TGTGCCAGCAGTCGGGACAGGGGGCAATTCTATGGCTACACCTTC. As protein: CASSRDRGQFYGYTF.